These 25 T cell receptor beta chains were sequenced from one sample in a study of Graves' ophthalmopathy and Graves' hyperthyroidism. RNA transcripts were the template, and TCR beta CDR3 regions were amplified from them. Second-round multiplex PCR followed a first-round RT-PCR using HTBI primers. MiXCR, run by TCRdb on the multiplex PCR reads, gives a single entry per CDR3 protein. Among roughly 230,000 distinct CDR3 sequences listed, around a fifth were seen once. Sequenced material: peripheral blood. The receptors were gathered from a woman in her 50s with Graves' ophthalmopathy.

This clonotype was seen many times. This chain connects TRBV28 to TRBJ1-2; a weak D match, TRBD1 (6 bases). From germline, CDR1 is MDHEN and CDR2 SYDVKM. The V end lost 5 bases, the J end lost 4 bases, and 17 bases lay between the germline ends. The CDR3 length is 15 residues. The DNA of the CDR3 is TGTGCCAGCAGTCAGCCGACAGGCTTTCTCTATGGCTACACCTTC. This codes for CASSQPTGFLYGYTF.

The chain uses TRBV5-8 and TRBJ1-1; D is unclear. Trimming took 4 bases from V and 3 from J, leaving 16 bases between them. The CDR3 is 15 residues long. The germline V gene encodes CDR1 SGHTS and CDR2 YDEGEE. The CDR3 region is CASSRTPGGHTEAFF. The CDR3 region has the DNA TGTGCCAGCAGCAGGACTCCTGGTGGGCACACTGAAGCTTTCTTT.

This clonotype was seen repeatedly, ten times or more. The chain links TRBV19 to TRBJ1-1, with D possibly matching TRBD1 (5 bases). The CDR3 is made up of 15 amino acids. In germline, CDR1 is LNHDA, CDR2 SQIVND (reference sequence). Trimming took off 6 bases at V and 3 bases at J, with 17 bases between the two ends. This CDR3 reads CASSTLGGSHTEAFF. In nucleotides, the CDR3 is TGTGCCAGTAGCACCTTGGGGGGATCCCACACTGAAGCTTTCTTT.

This clonotype was detected ten times or more. The rearrangement links TRBV20-1 to TRBJ2-5; D might be TRBD1 (6 bases). V was shortened by 6 bases and J by 5 bases, with 22 bases between the two germline ends. This CDR3 comprises 15 residues. Germline assignment: CDR1 DFQATT and CDR2 SNEGSKA (reference sequence). CDR3 loop: CSASPVGTRLETQYF. The DNA of the CDR3 is TGCAGTGCCTCACCGGTCGGGACAAGGTTGGAGACCCAGTACTTC.

Concerning this clonotype: A read error is likely, as this CDR3 ends without the conserved phenylalanine or tryptophan. The gene calls are TRBV12-3 or TRBV12-4 and TRBJ2-5; a weak D match, TRBD1 (6 bases). Trimming pared 3 bases from V and 5 bases from J, leaving 13 bases between. This CDR3 region has 14 residues. CDR3 sequence reads: CASSLQGRGETQYL. The DNA for the CDR3 is TGTGCCAGCAGTTTGCAGGGGCGCGGGGAGACCCAGTACCTC.

This clonotype has just a few counts. This chain joins TRBV12-3 or TRBV12-4 and TRBJ1-5; tentative D call: TRBD1 (5 bases). V was cut by 4 bases and J by 0 bases, with 16 bases left in between. The CDR3 has 17 amino acids. CDR3 sequence reads: CASSSLGPPVSNQPQHF. The CDR3 DNA reads TGTGCCAGCAGTTCCCTGGGGCCGCCCGTTAGCAATCAGCCCCAGCATTTT.

The chain has TRBV20-1 and TRBJ1-1; weak D call: TRBD1 (5 bases). The CDR3 covers 15 residues. V lost 2 bases, J lost 4 bases, and 17 bases lay in between. Germline V lookup: CDR1 DFQATT, CDR2 SNEGSKA (reference sequence). CDR3 sequence reads: CSARLPGPQATEAFF. The CDR3 region has the DNA TGCAGTGCTAGACTTCCGGGACCCCAGGCCACTGAAGCTTTCTTT.

This clonotype was counted many times. The J gene is TRBJ2-5, the V gene TRBV10-3; 10 bases map to TRBD2. Germline values: CDR1 ENHRY, CDR2 SYGVKD. Losses at the gene ends were 3 bases for V and 5 bases for J; bases not matched to a gene: 6. This CDR3 is built from 15 residues. DNA of the CDR3: TGTGCCATCAGTGAAGGAGCGGGAGGGCGGGAGACCCAGTACTTC. It codes for CAISEGAGGRETQYF.

Ten or more counts support this clonotype. V gene TRBV29-1 combines with J gene TRBJ1-1; perhaps TRBD1 as D (6 bases). CDR1 SQVTM and CDR2 ANQGSEA come from the germline V gene. Trimming removed 1 base at V and 3 bases at J, with 15 bases between. CDR3 size: 15 residues. CDR3 coding DNA: TGCAGCGTTGAAGGTCTCAGGGGATTGCACACTGAAGCTTTCTTT. It specifies CSVEGLRGLHTEAFF. The variable domain in full, with the rest retrieved from reference TRBV29-1 and TRBJ1-1, is SAVISQKPSRDICQRGTSLTIQCQVDSQVTMMFWYRQQPGQSLTLIATANQGSEATYESGFVIDKFPISRPNLTFSTLTVSNMSPEDSSIYLCSVEGLRGLHTEAFFGQGTRLTVV.

This clonotype occurred many times. The chain recombines TRBV20-1 with TRBJ2-7; no definite D call. The germline gives CDR1 DFQATT, CDR2 SNEGSKA (reference sequence). This CDR3 spans 13 amino acids. Trimming removed 6 bases at V and 0 bases at J, with 12 bases between. This CDR3 is CSAQTLSSYEQYF. CDR3 DNA sequence: TGCAGTGCCCAGACTTTAAGCTCCTACGAGCAGTACTTC.

Notes on this clonotype: This may be a read error, as it is one base from a much larger clone. The V and J genes are TRBV30 and TRBJ2-7, with D unclear. The germline CDR1 and CDR2 sequences are GTSNPN and SVGIG (reference sequence). The CDR3 runs to 13 residues. V lost 2 bases, J lost 9 bases, and 17 bases lay in between. This CDR3 is CAWSSYLGDGQYF. As DNA, the CDR3 is TGTGCCTGGAGTTCTTATCTGGGTGACGGGCAGTACTTC.

The rearrangement joins TRBV27 to TRBJ1-3; 10 bases match TRBD1. This CDR3 is 15 amino acids long. Per germline, CDR1 MNHEY and CDR2 SMNVEV (reference sequence). Trimming took 5 bases from V and 2 from J; bases not matched to a gene: 3. The CDR3 DNA sequence: TGTGCCAGCAGTCTAGGGACAGGGGCTGGAAACACCATATATTTT. This sequence encodes CASSLGTGAGNTIYF.

Remarks on this clonotype: A much larger clonotype is one base distant, so this may be a read error. The chain has TRBV20-1 and TRBJ2-5, with 11 nucleotides matching TRBD2. From germline, CDR1 is DFQATT and CDR2 SNEGSKA (reference sequence). CDR3 length equals 15 residues. Here the CDR3 reads CSAIRLAGPKETLYF. CDR3 in DNA: TGCAGTGCTATTAGACTAGCGGGACCCAAAGAGACCCTGTACTTC.

In its sample, this clonotype was seen many times. The V and J genes are TRBV24-1 and TRBJ1-5; 7 bases map to TRBD1. Germline CDR1 KGHDR, CDR2 SFDVKD. The ends lost 4 bases at V and 6 bases at J; junction bases unmatched: 8. CDR3 size: 15 residues. Here the CDR3 DNA reads TGTGCCACCAGTGACCGCTCAGGGGGTGGTCAGCCCCAGCATTTT. Its protein product is CATSDRSGGGQPQHF.

Ten or more counts support this clonotype. This chain uses TRBV12-5 with TRBJ2-5; TRBD1 is a possible D gene (5 bases). The germline V and J ends were trimmed by 1 base and 7 bases, with 7 bases remaining between them. The CDR3 runs to 12 residues. CDR1 LGHNT and CDR2 FRNRAP come from the germline V gene. CDR3 sequence: CASGLDDRTQYF. The CDR3 DNA follows: TGTGCTAGTGGTTTGGACGACAGGACCCAGTACTTC.

This clonotype was seen ten or more times. The J gene is TRBJ2-7, the V gene TRBV30; the D gene is possibly TRBD1 (6 bases). V gave up 3 bases and J gave up 3 bases, with 15 bases separating them. The CDR3 runs to 14 residues. Germline V gene data show CDR1 as GTSNPN and CDR2 as SVGIG (reference sequence). The CDR3 DNA follows: TGTGCCTGGAGGCCGCCAGGGACATACTACGAGCAGTACTTC. This sequence encodes CAWRPPGTYYEQYF.

This clonotype has ten or more counts. The chain employs TRBV6-5 and TRBJ1-1; D is ambiguous. The CDR3 extends over 13 amino acids. Deletions cut 6 bases from V and 0 bases from J, with 8 bases between. Per germline, CDR1 MNHEY and CDR2 SVGAGI. CDR3 in amino acids: CASRLLMNTEAFF. CDR3 sequence (DNA): TGTGCCAGCAGACTACTTATGAACACTGAAGCTTTCTTT.

The chain carries TRBV12-3 or TRBV12-4 and TRBJ1-2; a possible D gene is TRBD1 (5 bases). V dropped 5 bases and J dropped 0 bases, with 10 bases sitting between them. This CDR3 spans 14 amino acids. The CDR3 nucleotides are TGTGCCAGCAGTAGACAGTCCTCTAACTATGGCTACACCTTC. This gives the protein CASSRQSSNYGYTF.

This chain uses TRBV7-2 with TRBJ2-7; 7 nucleotides line up with TRBD2. V trimming: 5 bases; J trimming: 2 bases; junction bases outside the gene matches: 3. Germline loops: CDR1 SGHTA, CDR2 FQGNSA. The CDR3 spans 13 residues. CDR3 DNA: TGTGCCAGCAGCGCACTAGCGACCTACGAGCAGTACTTC. It translates to CASSALATYEQYF.

Turning to this clonotype: A clone one base away is much larger, so this may be a read error. The chain uses TRBV27 and TRBJ1-2, with D unclear. Germline lookup yields CDR1 MNHEY and CDR2 SMNVEV (reference sequence). This CDR3 contains 13 residues. The CDR3 is CASSITAEYGHTF. Written as DNA, the CDR3 is TGTGCCAGCAGTATTACAGCGGAATATGGCCACACCTTC.

This clonotype came up many times. The chain combines TRBV7-9 with TRBJ1-1; 8 positions match TRBD1. The CDR3 contains 15 residues. The junction had 6 bases not matched to a gene; V was cut back by 5 bases and J by 1 base. The germline V gene has CDR1 SEHNR and CDR2 FQNEAQ (reference sequence). This CDR3 reads CASSSTGGTNTEAFF. As DNA, the CDR3 is TGTGCCAGCAGCAGCACAGGGGGTACGAACACTGAAGCTTTCTTT.

This clonotype was recorded many times. The chain joins TRBV24-1 to TRBJ2-7, with D uncertain. V was pared by 1 base and J by 7 bases, with 4 bases between. The germline CDR1 and CDR2 sequences are KGHDR and SFDVKD. The CDR3 is made up of 11 amino acids. CDR3 nucleotide sequence: TGTGCCACCAGTGATTTTCTAGAGCAGTACTTC. Amino acid sequence: CATSDFLEQYF.

This clonotype was seen ten or more times. Germline and junction disagree at one end, which may indicate a read error. The V gene is TRBV20-1, the J gene TRBJ1-2; the D is unclear. This CDR3 has 10 amino acids. From germline, CDR1 is DFQATT and CDR2 SNEGSKA (reference sequence). The DNA of the CDR3 is TGCAGTGCTAGAGATCCCGGGGAGGGTTTT. As protein: CSARDPGEGF.

V is TRBV6-1 and J is TRBJ1-6, with D maybe TRBD1 (6 bases). Looked up from germline, CDR1 is MNHNS and CDR2 is SASEGT. The CDR3 spans 16 residues. Trimming left V 4 bases short and J 3 bases short, with 13 bases between. DNA of the CDR3: TGTGCCAGCAGTGTTGCGGGGGCAAGCTATAATTCACCCCTCCACTTT. Translated, it gives CASSVAGASYNSPLHF.

This clonotype was counted many times. The genes are TRBV11-2 and TRBJ1-1; D gene uncertain. The CDR3 sequence is 14 residues long. With 0 bases removed from V and 5 bases from J, the gap between germline ends came to 10 bases. From germline, CDR1 is SGHAT and CDR2 FQNNGV. The CDR3 loop reads CASSLDRVATEAFF. In DNA form, the CDR3 reads TGTGCCAGCAGCTTAGATCGGGTGGCTACTGAAGCTTTCTTT.